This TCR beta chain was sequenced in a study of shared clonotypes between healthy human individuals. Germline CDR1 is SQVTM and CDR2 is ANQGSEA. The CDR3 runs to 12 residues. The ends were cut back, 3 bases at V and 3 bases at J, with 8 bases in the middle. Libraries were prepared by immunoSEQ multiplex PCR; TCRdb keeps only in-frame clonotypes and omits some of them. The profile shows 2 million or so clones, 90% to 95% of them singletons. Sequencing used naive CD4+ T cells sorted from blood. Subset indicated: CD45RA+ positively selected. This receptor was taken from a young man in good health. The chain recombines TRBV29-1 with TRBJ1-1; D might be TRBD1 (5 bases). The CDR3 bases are TGCAGCGTTGAGGGACGGTACACTGAAGCTTTCTTT. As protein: CSVEGRYTEAFF.